This T cell receptor (beta chain) comes out of a study of T cell changes during pregnancy in multiple sclerosis. This clone occurred once. TCRdb's copy holds only in-frame clones and misses some; the assay was immunoSEQ multiplex PCR. The top ten hold 5% to 6% of the sample, which has tens of thousands of clones, over 85% seen once. With V trimmed by 4 bases and J by 3 bases, 9 bases remained unmatched. Germline V gene sequence: CDR1 SQVTM, CDR2 ANQGSEA. This CDR3 region has 14 residues. The sequencing here drew on peripheral blood, taken in the third trimester of pregnancy. V and J are TRBV29-1 and TRBJ2-7, with TRBD2 matching over 7 bases. The TCR originated in a female donor in good health, enrolled as a control in a pregnancy study. The CDR3 loop is CSVVLWEGNYEQYF. CDR3 in DNA: TGCAGCGTTGTCCTTTGGGAGGGGAACTACGAGCAGTACTTC.